The 29 T cell receptor beta chains reported below all come from one sample, sequenced in a study of T cell repertoires in cytomegalovirus infection. TCRdb processed the reads anew with MiXCR; each CDR3 protein has one entry. Of 100,000 or so distinct CDR3 sequences listed, approximately 16% are singletons. The sequencing input was PBMCs. The receptor set was obtained from a human donor in good health (CMV status not recorded). Some clones in this sample may be carry-over from other donors' samples.

This clonotype was seen at least ten times. The chain couples TRBV7-9 to TRBJ1-1; 7 bases are a match to TRBD1. There are 15 residues in the CDR3. The germline V gene has CDR1 SEHNR and CDR2 FQNEAQ (reference sequence). The junction had 8 bases not matched to a gene; V was cut back by 5 bases and J by 2 bases. CDR3 sequence (DNA): TGTGCCAGCAGCCCTACCGGGACAGACAACACTGAAGCTTTCTTT. This gives the protein CASSPTGTDNTEAFF.

This clonotype was counted between two and nine times. The CDR3 DNA sequence: TGTGCCAGCAGCTTAGCGGCTAGCGGGGGTGGTACGCAGTATTTT. Protein sequence: CASSLAASGGGTQYF. This chain joins TRBV7-6 and TRBJ2-3; 10 bases match TRBD2. Looked up from germline, CDR1 is SGHVS and CDR2 is FNYEAQ. The CDR3 consists of 15 residues. The V gene end was trimmed by 0 bases and the J gene end by 8 bases; junction bases not matched to a gene: 5.

This clonotype was counted only a few times. The chain uses TRBV15 and TRBJ1-2; D may be TRBD1 (6 bases). Trimming pared 0 bases from V and 4 bases from J, leaving 9 bases between. The CDR3 has 14 amino acids. CDR1 and CDR2 from the germline V gene are LNHNV and YYDKDF (reference sequence). The CDR3 DNA reads as TGTGCCACCAGCAGAGACAGACAGGCCTATGGCTACACCTTC. As protein: CATSRDRQAYGYTF. The variable domain in full, with the rest retrieved from reference TRBV15 and TRBJ1-2, is DAMVIQNPRYQVTQFGKPVTLSCSQTLNHNVMYWYQQKSSQAPKLLFHYYDKDFNNEADTPDNFQSRRPNTSFCFLDIRSPGLGDTAMYLCATSRDRQAYGYTFGSGTRLTVV.

Many counts were recorded for this clonotype. V is TRBV15 and J is TRBJ2-3, with a possible D match to TRBD1 (6 bases). Germline-derived CDR1 and CDR2 are LNHNV and YYDKDF (reference sequence). The CDR3 covers 15 residues. V lost 1 base and J 3 bases, leaving 11 bases between the germline ends. The CDR3: CATSRAQGRTDTQYF. Here the CDR3 DNA reads TGTGCCACCAGCAGAGCCCAGGGGAGAACAGATACGCAGTATTTT.

The gene calls are TRBV2 and TRBJ2-2; the D gene is possibly TRBD2 (7 bases). This CDR3 has 15 residues. With 6 bases removed from V and 1 base from J, the gap between germline ends came to 12 bases. Germline V gene data show CDR1 as SNHLY and CDR2 as FYNNEI. CDR3 loop: CASRTGGGNTGELFF. In DNA, the CDR3 is TGTGCCAGCAGAACGGGGGGCGGGAACACCGGGGAGCTGTTTTTT.

This clonotype was observed a handful of times. The chain links TRBV25-1 to TRBJ2-6, with 11 bases lining up with TRBD1. CDR1 is MGHDK, CDR2 SYGVNS, per germline. The CDR3 runs 18 residues. J lost 2 bases, V lost 3 bases, and 6 bases had no gene match. DNA of the CDR3: TGTGCCAGCAGTGAGAGGACAGGGGGCATGACTGGGGCCAACGTCCTGACTTTC. This encodes CASSERTGGMTGANVLTF.

V gene TRBV18 combines with J gene TRBJ1-2; 9 bases match TRBD1. The CDR3 length is 14 residues. V was pared by 3 bases and J by 7 bases, with 6 bases of the junction left unmatched. The V gene's germline CDR1 is KGHSH and CDR2 LQKENI. The CDR3 DNA is TGTGCCAGCTCACCCGGAGGGACAGGGATTGGCTACACCTTC. Amino acid sequence: CASSPGGTGIGYTF. Together with reference TRBV18 and TRBJ1-2, the CDR3 gives the full variable domain: NAGVMQNPRHLVRRRGQEARLRCSPMKGHSHVYWYRQLPEEGLKFMVYLQKENIIDESGMPKERFSAEFPKEGPSILRIQQVVRGDSAAYFCASSPGGTGIGYTFGSGTRLTVV.

In this sample, this clonotype turned up a few times. The chain couples TRBV4-2 to TRBJ1-1, with 7 bases lining up with TRBD1. Germline lookup yields CDR1 LGHNA and CDR2 YNFKEQ. Trimming removed 1 base from V and 3 bases from J; junction bases left unmatched: 5. The CDR3 is 15 residues long. For the CDR3, the DNA is TGTGCCAGCAGCCAAGGTGAGGGGGCCGACACTGAAGCTTTCTTT. It yields the protein CASSQGEGADTEAFF.

Comments on this clonotype: A much larger clone differs from this one at a single base, so this may be a read error. Likely a read error: the CDR3 ends without its conserved phenylalanine or tryptophan. The J gene is TRBJ1-1, the V gene TRBV7-1, with no clear D. TRBV7-1 is assigned to the ORF class and has an uncertain function. V lost 5 bases to trimming and J lost 3 bases, with 7 bases between them. The CDR3 runs to 12 residues. The CDR3 protein is CASSPRDTEAFL. The CDR3 DNA is TGTGCCAGCAGCCCCAGAGACACTGAAGCTTTCTTA.

This clonotype was picked up a small number of times. The chain couples TRBV7-9 to TRBJ1-1; no firm D call. Trimming removed 5 bases at V and 8 bases at J, with 15 bases between. CDR1 is SEHNR, CDR2 FQNEAQ, per germline (reference sequence). This CDR3 is 13 amino acids long. The CDR3 nucleotides read TGTGCCAGCAGCGATCCCGGGATGGAGGAAGCTTTCTTT. Protein product: CASSDPGMEEAFF.

The V call is TRBV4-1, the J call TRBJ1-5; 7 positions agree with TRBD1. From germline, CDR1 is MGHRA and CDR2 YSYEKL. V was pared by 0 bases and J by 4 bases, with 6 bases of the junction left unmatched. The CDR3 runs 16 residues. The CDR3 loop reads CASSQDPGQENQPQHF. DNA for the CDR3: TGCGCCAGCAGCCAAGATCCCGGACAGGAAAATCAGCCCCAGCATTTT.

This clonotype was seen at least ten times. The chain is built from TRBV12-3 or TRBV12-4 and TRBJ2-1; TRBD1 agrees at 7 bases. This CDR3 region has 15 residues. The V and J ends lost 2 bases and 12 bases, in that order; junction bases with no gene match: 13. The chain's CDR3 is CASSLLSRGSGGQFF. For the CDR3, the DNA is TGTGCCAGCAGTTTACTGTCCAGGGGGAGTGGCGGGCAGTTCTTC.

V usage is TRBV12-3 or TRBV12-4 and J usage is TRBJ1-2; 11 bases align to TRBD1. CDR3 length: 14 residues. Trimming cost V 6 bases and J 5 bases; bases outside gene matches: 5. This CDR3 reads CASSRGQGVYGYTF. The CDR3 coding sequence is TGTGCCAGCAGCAGGGGACAGGGGGTTTATGGCTACACCTTC.

This clonotype was seen at least ten times. The gene calls are TRBV4-3 and TRBJ1-2; 7 bases match TRBD1. CDR1 is LGHNA, CDR2 YSLEER, per germline. V lost 0 bases to trimming and J lost 5 bases; unmatched junction nucleotides: 12. The CDR3 runs to 17 residues. This CDR3 is CASSQDLPGGRRYGYTF. The CDR3 DNA sequence: TGCGCCAGCAGCCAAGATCTTCCAGGGGGAAGACGGTATGGCTACACCTTC.

This clonotype was observed a single time. The chain is built from TRBV14 and TRBJ1-6; D gene ambiguous. The length of the CDR3 is 14 residues. Per germline, CDR1 SGHDN and CDR2 FVKESK. Between the trimmed V and J ends, which lost 2 bases and 7 bases, there was a span of 9 bases. CDR3 in DNA: TGTGCCAGCAGCCAATCCGTTTCCAATTCACCCCTCCACTTT. Its protein is CASSQSVSNSPLHF.

V is TRBV15 and J is TRBJ1-5, with D possibly matching TRBD1 (5 bases). With 0 bases removed from V and 2 bases from J, the gap between germline ends came to 11 bases. Looked up from germline, CDR1 is LNHNV and CDR2 is YYDKDF (reference sequence). This CDR3 is built from 16 residues. CDR3 coding DNA: TGTGCCACCAGCAGAGATAAGCGAGGGGGCAATCAGCCCCAGCATTTT. Protein product: CATSRDKRGGNQPQHF.

The chain couples TRBV20-1 to TRBJ1-4; 7 nucleotides line up with TRBD1. Germline lookup yields CDR1 DFQATT and CDR2 SNEGSKA (reference sequence). The CDR3 loop spans 16 amino acids. V shed 4 bases, J shed 4 bases, and the junction held 12 bases outside the gene matches. The CDR3 region is CSAKKGGAEDNEKLFF. CDR3 nucleotides: TGCAGTGCTAAGAAAGGGGGCGCCGAGGATAATGAAAAACTGTTTTTT.

The CDR3 loop reads CSAPRQGYEQYF. CDR3 DNA sequence: TGCAGTGCCCCTCGCCAGGGCTACGAGCAGTACTTC. This chain joins TRBV20-1 and TRBJ2-7, with D perhaps matching TRBD1 (5 bases). The CDR3 length is 12 residues. V shed 6 bases and J shed 3 bases, with 12 bases lying between them. Germline V gene data show CDR1 as DFQATT and CDR2 as SNEGSKA (reference sequence).

This clonotype was recorded many times. The V and J genes are TRBV28 and TRBJ1-1; the match to TRBD1 covers 8 bases. The V gene end was trimmed by 5 bases and the J gene end by 4 bases; junction bases not matched to a gene: 9. The CDR3 consists of 15 residues. Germline V gene data show CDR1 as MDHEN and CDR2 as SYDVKM. CDR3 nucleotides: TGTGCCAGCAGTGCGAGACAGGGGAGGGCCACTGAAGCTTTCTTT. This codes for CASSARQGRATEAFF.

Ten or more counts support this clonotype. The V call is TRBV6-2 or TRBV6-3, the J call TRBJ2-3; TRBD2 agrees at 8 bases. The CDR3 totals 17 residues. The V gene end was trimmed by 7 bases and the J gene end by 4 bases; junction bases not matched to a gene: 16. CDR1 and CDR2 from the germline V gene are MNHEY and SVGEGT. In DNA, the CDR3 is TGTGCCAGCACCGAACCTTGGACTAGCCGGGGTGCAGATACGCAGTATTTT. This codes for CASTEPWTSRGADTQYF.

The chain is built from TRBV6-5 and TRBJ1-4; D is unclear. With 8 bases removed from V and 0 bases from J, the gap between germline ends came to 7 bases. Germline V gene data show CDR1 as MNHEY and CDR2 as SVGAGI. The CDR3 loop spans 13 amino acids. In nucleotides, the CDR3 is TGTGCCAGCGGCCGCGCAACTAATGAAAAACTGTTTTTT. Its protein is CASGRATNEKLFF.

This clonotype was found many times. This sequence joins TRBV7-8 and TRBJ2-3; D not certain. CDR1 SGHVS and CDR2 FQNEAQ come from the germline V gene. Trimming removed 2 bases at V and 4 bases at J, with 4 bases between. CDR3 size: 12 residues. CDR3 amino acids: CASSLFPDTQYF. The CDR3 region has the DNA TGTGCCAGCAGCTTATTCCCAGATACGCAGTATTTT.

This clonotype was found a few times. The rearrangement links TRBV2 to TRBJ2-2; TRBD2 agrees at 8 bases. The trim removed 5 bases at V and 6 bases at J, leaving 5 bases unmatched. Germline V gene sequence: CDR1 SNHLY, CDR2 FYNNEI. The length of the CDR3 is 14 residues. CDR3 in DNA: TGTGCCAGCAGTCCAGGACTAGCCTCCGGGGAGCTGTTTTTT. Translation: CASSPGLASGELFF.

The gene calls are TRBV19 and TRBJ2-2, with TRBD1 identical over 10 bases. The CDR3 runs 16 residues. Germline V gene lookup returns CDR1 LNHDA and CDR2 SQIVND (reference sequence). The J segment lost 5 bases and the V segment lost 7 bases, leaving 10 bases of the junction unmatched. The CDR3 here is CASIGRAGQGTGELFF. The CDR3 DNA reads as TGTGCCAGTATAGGCCGTGCGGGACAGGGGACCGGGGAGCTGTTTTTT.

The rearrangement joins TRBV7-9 to TRBJ2-3; D not certain. Germline V gene sequence: CDR1 SEHNR, CDR2 FQNEAQ (reference sequence). The CDR3 has 15 residues. V shed 5 bases and J shed 3 bases, with 15 bases lying between them. The CDR3: CASSTWTRGTDTQYF. The DNA for the CDR3 is TGTGCCAGCAGCACCTGGACCCGAGGAACAGATACGCAGTATTTT.

The table lists this clonotype with many counts. The chain couples TRBV7-2 to TRBJ1-2; D is perhaps TRBD1 (6 bases). Trimming removed 7 bases from V and 0 bases from J, with 12 bases in between. CDR3 length: 14 residues. Germline V CDR1 and CDR2: SGHTA, FQGNSA. CDR3: CASTPQGANYGYTF. The CDR3 DNA reads TGTGCCAGCACACCACAGGGTGCTAACTATGGCTACACCTTC. Supplemented by reference TRBV7-2 and TRBJ1-2, the full variable domain reads GAGVSQSPSNKVTEKGKDVELRCDPISGHTALYWYRQSLGQGLEFLIYFQGNSAPDKSGLPSDRFSAERTGGSVSTLTIQRTQQEDSAVYLCASTPQGANYGYTFGSGTRLTVV.

As to this clonotype: A much larger clone differs by one base, so this may be a read error. The chain joins TRBV11-1 to TRBJ2-3; D is tentatively TRBD1 or TRBD2 (7 bases each). Germline values: CDR1 SGHAT, CDR2 FQDESV (reference sequence). CDR3 length: 14 residues. The CDR3 loop reads CASRPSGGTDTQCF. CDR3 sequence (DNA): TGTGCCAGCAGACCTTCCGGGGGGACAGATACGCAGTGTTTT.

This chain joins TRBV5-1 and TRBJ1-1; perhaps TRBD1 as D (5 bases). Trimming removed 0 bases at V and 1 base at J, with 13 bases between. The CDR3 totals 16 residues. Germline assignment: CDR1 SGHRS and CDR2 YFSETQ. This chain's CDR3 is CASSLEGRQRNTEAFF. In nucleotides, the CDR3 is TGCGCCAGCAGCTTGGAGGGCCGACAGAGGAACACTGAAGCTTTCTTT.

In this sample, this clonotype turned up many times. V gene TRBV7-2 combines with J gene TRBJ1-1; TRBD1 agrees at 8 bases. Losses at the gene ends were 1 base for V and 6 bases for J; bases not matched to a gene: 16. The CDR3 covers 18 residues. Germline V CDR1 and CDR2: SGHTA, FQGNSA. CDR3 in DNA: TGTGCCAGCAGCTTAGTGAGTCGGACAGGGAGTAGCATCGCTGAAGCTTTCTTT. Its protein is CASSLVSRTGSSIAEAFF.